This T cell receptor (beta chain) emerged from a study of human T cells and chemical hapten exposure (dated by TCRdb to the early 2020s). About the study as a whole: For sensitization, 2% DPC in acetone was applied to a 2 cm by 2 cm area of upper inner arm skin. Patients additionally received weekly therapeutic DPC doses to the scalp throughout the roughly 25-week study period. Alopecia areata with under or over 50% scalp involvement, alopecia totalis and alopecia universalis were represented in the patient cohort, which was mostly female. Blood samples were taken from patients before sensitization (week 0) and then at 2, 6 and about 24 weeks after DPC sensitization. Blood for TCR sequencing was provided by twenty-nine alopecia patients at one to four time points (pre-sensitization, 2, 6 and 24 weeks). Patch testing on the upper back used Finn chambers containing 0.01% DPC, with scoring done after 6 days according to International Contact Dermatitis Research Group standards. The study tracked peripheral blood TCR repertoire changes in vivo during primary and secondary sensitization to the hapten diphenylcyclopropenone (DPC) in alopecia patients. Libraries were combined into a pool for sequencing, and differences in TCR yield between samples came mainly from small differences in library volumes within the pool. The paper as a whole reports these results and caveats: The number of PT1 expanded TCRs positively correlated with patch test score, significant at thresholds 8, 16 and 32 but not 4. DPC sensitization did not change the number of TCRs with a frequency above 1 in 1000, and there was no evidence of changes in global repertoire structure. Significantly more large CDR3 similarity clusters were formed by expanded TCRs than by pre-sensitization or healthy control sets, consistent with antigen-driven responses. After repeated subsampling, the strength of the expansion versus patch-test correlation and the threshold at which it became significant changed. All patients had alopecia, a presumed autoimmune disease, so their immune response might differ from that of healthy individuals.

There are a few counts of this clonotype. Its antigen is still unknown. No base quality information exists; no much larger clone differs at one position. The library came from RACE. Sequencing was performed on a NextSeq 500. During library preparation, unique molecular identifiers were attached to individual cDNA molecules so that TCRs could be counted quantitatively and reproducibly. Each blood RNA sample was used to sequence both TCR alpha and TCR beta chains. In the source study's methods: The median number of TCRs per sample was roughly 94,000, ranging from roughly 23,224 to 690,600. The Decombinator software suite was used to annotate the V, J and CDR3 of the TCR reads. Every sample was subsampled to the same number of TCRs (28,000) for the PS versus PT1 abundance plots. TCRs were defined as expanded if absent before sensitization and observed at least eight times at the 2-week time point. TCRdb itself trimmed the public reads at Q25 with fastp, ran MiXCR and retained productive beta chains. Each entry merges the rows of one CDR3 protein and shows their most common DNA and genes. The V and J calls and clone size are TCRdb's, not the authors'. For this sample there are 300,000 to 450,000 distinct CDR3 sequences; approximately 5.1% appear just once. The top ten clonotypes cover approximately 2.4% of the sample.

This specimen's time point label, interpreted: pre-sensitization, week 0. The sample's treatment or condition label is to be understood as: therapeutic diphenylcyclopropenone sensitization with weekly scalp DPC. At each patch-test visit, blood was drawn before the patch test was applied. To be eligible, patients had to be aged 18 to 70, diagnosed with alopecia and judged suitable for DPC therapy, while pregnant patients were excluded. Unfractionated whole blood was collected in Tempus Blood RNA tubes, and total RNA was extracted from that blood. The sample was whole blood, taken in connection with sensitization to the hapten diphenylcyclopropenone (DPC). The sequence derives from a woman in her forties or fifties with alopecia areata. Some clones in this sample may be carry-over from other donors' samples.

CDR3 protein: CASSPREGEAFF. Here is the DNA: TGTGCCAGCAGCCCCAGGGAAGGTGAAGCTTTCTTT. This receptor chain uses TRBV7-6 and TRBJ1-1; TRBD1 is a weak D gene call, 5 bases matching. Trimming at the junction amounts to 5 bases on V and 7 bases on J, and the germline ends lie 11 bases apart. CDR1 SGHVS and CDR2 FNYEAQ are derived from the germline V gene. Counted from cysteine to phenylalanine, this CDR3 has 12 amino acids. Solely the CDR3 DNA is kept, with 36 bases framed from the first base.